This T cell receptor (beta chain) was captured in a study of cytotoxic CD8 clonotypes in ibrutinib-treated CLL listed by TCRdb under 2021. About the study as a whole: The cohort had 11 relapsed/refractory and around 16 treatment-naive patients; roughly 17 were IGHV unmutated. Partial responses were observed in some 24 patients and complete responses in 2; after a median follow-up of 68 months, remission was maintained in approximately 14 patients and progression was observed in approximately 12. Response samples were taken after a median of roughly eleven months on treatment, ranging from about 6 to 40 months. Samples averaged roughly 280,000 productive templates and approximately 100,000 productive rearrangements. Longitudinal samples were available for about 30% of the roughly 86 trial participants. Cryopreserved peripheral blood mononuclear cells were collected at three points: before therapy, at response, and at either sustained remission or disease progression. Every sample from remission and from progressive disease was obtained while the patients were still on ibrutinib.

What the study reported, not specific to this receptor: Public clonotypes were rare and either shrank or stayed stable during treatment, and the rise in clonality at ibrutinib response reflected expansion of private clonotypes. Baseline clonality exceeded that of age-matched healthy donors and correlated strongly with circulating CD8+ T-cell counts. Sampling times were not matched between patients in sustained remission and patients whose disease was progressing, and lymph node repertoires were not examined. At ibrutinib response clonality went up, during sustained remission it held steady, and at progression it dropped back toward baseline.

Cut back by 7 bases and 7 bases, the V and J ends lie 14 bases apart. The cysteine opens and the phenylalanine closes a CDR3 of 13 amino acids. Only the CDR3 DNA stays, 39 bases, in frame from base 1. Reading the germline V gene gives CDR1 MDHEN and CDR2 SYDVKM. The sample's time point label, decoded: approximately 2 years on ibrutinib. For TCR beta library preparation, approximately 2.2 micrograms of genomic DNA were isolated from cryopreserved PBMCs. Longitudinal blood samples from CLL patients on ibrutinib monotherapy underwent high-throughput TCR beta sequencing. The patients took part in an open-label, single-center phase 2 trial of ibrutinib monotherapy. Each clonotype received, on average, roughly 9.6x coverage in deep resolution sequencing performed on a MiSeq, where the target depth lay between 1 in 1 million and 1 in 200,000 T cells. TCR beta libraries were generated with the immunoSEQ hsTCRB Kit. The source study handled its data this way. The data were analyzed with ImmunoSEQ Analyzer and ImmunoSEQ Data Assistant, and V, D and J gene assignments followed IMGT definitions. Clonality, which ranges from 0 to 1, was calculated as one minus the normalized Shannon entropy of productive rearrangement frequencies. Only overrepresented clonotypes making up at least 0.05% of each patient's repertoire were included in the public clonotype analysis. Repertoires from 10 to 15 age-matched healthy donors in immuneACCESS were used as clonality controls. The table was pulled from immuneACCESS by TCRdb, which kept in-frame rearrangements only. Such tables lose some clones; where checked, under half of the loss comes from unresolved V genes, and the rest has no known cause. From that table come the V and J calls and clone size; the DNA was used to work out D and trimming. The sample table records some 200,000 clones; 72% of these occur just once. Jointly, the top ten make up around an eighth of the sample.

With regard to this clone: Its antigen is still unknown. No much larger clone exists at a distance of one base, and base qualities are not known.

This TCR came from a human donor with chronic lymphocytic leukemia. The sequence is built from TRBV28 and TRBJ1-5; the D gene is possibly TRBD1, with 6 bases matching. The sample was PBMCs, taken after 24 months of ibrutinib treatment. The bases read TGTGCCAGCACAGGGGTTAGGGGGCAGCCCCAGCATTTT. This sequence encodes CASTGVRGQPQHF.